These 31 T cell receptor beta chains originate from one sample sequenced in a study of T cell responses to AZD1222 COVID-19 vaccine (dated by TCRdb to the early 2020s). The meaning of the sample's time point label: about 28 days (+/-7) after the second vaccine dose. The library relied on the immunoSEQ multiplex PCR assay. In its TCRdb copy, this immuneACCESS table keeps in-frame sequences only and misses some clones. Where compared with another copy, unresolved V genes explain less than half of these, and the others have no known cause. For this sample the table gives tens of thousands of clones, of which about nine tenths were detected only once. The top ten constitute 6.9% of the sample. The sequenced sample was peripheral blood, obtained 28 days after the second AZD1222 dose. All receptors derive from an adult who received the AZD1222 COVID-19 vaccine.

This rearrangement joins TRBV28 to TRBJ1-6; the D gene is possibly TRBD1 (5 bases). The CDR3 consists of 16 residues. The V and J ends lost 4 bases and 3 bases respectively, with 13 bases between them. The germline gives CDR1 MDHEN, CDR2 SYDVKM. As DNA, the CDR3 is TGTGCCAGCAGTTCCCCGGTAGGGGACTATAATTCACCCCTCCACTTT. Encoded protein: CASSSPVGDYNSPLHF.

The chain is built from TRBV28 and TRBJ2-3; D is unresolved. Germline V gives CDR1 MDHEN, CDR2 SYDVKM. The CDR3 covers 15 residues. Trimming pared 8 bases from V and 1 base from J, leaving 16 bases between. CDR3 sequence (DNA): TGTGCCAGCGGCCTGGGCCAGCCTGGCACAGATACGCAGTATTTT. Its protein product is CASGLGQPGTDTQYF.

This chain uses TRBV6-4 with TRBJ2-2; 7 bases are shared with TRBD2. Unmatched junction bases numbered 1, after V lost 5 bases and J lost 4 bases. The CDR3 is 13 residues long. Germline V gene data show CDR1 as MRHNA and CDR2 as SNTAGT. Written as DNA, the CDR3 is TGTGCCAGCAGTAGGGAGGGCACCGGGGAGCTGTTTTTT. Its protein is CASSREGTGELFF.

J is TRBJ1-1 and V is TRBV6-5; possible D gene TRBD1, 6 bases. The ends were cut back, 5 bases at V and 1 base at J, with 8 bases in the middle. This CDR3 has 13 amino acids. The germline V gene has CDR1 MNHEY and CDR2 SVGAGI. The CDR3, as DNA: TGTGCCAGCAGTCCCAGGGGGAACACTGAAGCTTTCTTT. Translation: CASSPRGNTEAFF.

The chain employs TRBV3-1 (or the pseudogene TRBV3-2) and TRBJ2-1, with D unresolved. Germline CDR1 is LGHDT and CDR2 is YNNKEL (reference sequence). Trimming took off 5 bases at V and 8 bases at J, with 4 bases between the two ends. CDR3 length: 10 residues. The CDR3 DNA sequence: TGTGCCAGCAGCAGTGATGAGCAGTTCTTC. Translated, it gives CASSSDEQFF.

The V call is TRBV6-2 or TRBV6-3, the J call TRBJ2-5; D is undetermined. Trimming stripped 4 bases from V and 7 bases from J, with 13 bases between. The CDR3 is 13 residues long. Germline V gene data show CDR1 as MNHEY and CDR2 as SVGEGT. The CDR3 DNA reads as TGTGCCAGCAGTTTGGGCTTTGGCGGGACCCAGTACTTC. This codes for CASSLGFGGTQYF.

This clone occurred once. The CDR3 protein is CASSRDIQETQYF. CDR3 coding DNA: TGTGCCAGCTCCCGGGACATACAAGAGACCCAGTACTTC. The rearrangement uses TRBV18 and TRBJ2-5; TRBD1 might be the D (6 bases). There are 13 residues in the CDR3. The germline V gene encodes CDR1 KGHSH and CDR2 LQKENI. Trimming took 6 bases from V and 2 from J, leaving 10 bases between them. The full variable domain, in which reference TRBV18 and TRBJ2-5 provide the parts outside the CDR3, is NAGVMQNPRHLVRRRGQEARLRCSPMKGHSHVYWYRQLPEEGLKFMVYLQKENIIDESGMPKERFSAEFPKEGPSILRIQQVVRGDSAAYFCASSRDIQETQYFGPGTRLLVL.

This chain connects TRBV19 to TRBJ2-7; 9 bases map to TRBD2. The CDR3 loop spans 15 amino acids. CDR1 is LNHDA and CDR2 is SQIVND in the germline V gene (reference sequence). The V gene end was trimmed by 6 bases and the J gene end by 1 base; junction bases not matched to a gene: 7. CDR3 residues: CASRTSGGRSYEQYF. CDR3 nucleotides: TGTGCCAGTAGGACTAGCGGAGGCCGATCCTACGAGCAGTACTTC.

The chain has TRBV24-1 and TRBJ2-1; 10 bases fit TRBD2. Trimming removed 5 bases from V and 5 bases from J; junction bases left unmatched: 14. Germline V gene data show CDR1 as KGHDR and CDR2 as SFDVKD. CDR3 length equals 18 residues. CDR3 protein: CATSGMASGRWYDNEQFF. CDR3 sequence (DNA): TGTGCCACCAGTGGAATGGCTAGCGGGAGATGGTACGACAATGAGCAGTTCTTC.

The rearrangement links TRBV29-1 to TRBJ1-1; D may be TRBD1 (5 bases). Trimming left V 6 bases short and J 0 bases short, with 14 bases between. There are 14 residues in the CDR3. Germline V CDR1 and CDR2: SQVTM, ANQGSEA. CDR3 residues: CSVLRGNMNTEAFF. The CDR3 nucleotides are TGCAGCGTCCTGAGGGGTAACATGAACACTGAAGCTTTCTTT.

This chain uses TRBV6-5 with TRBJ2-3, with 7 bases aligning to TRBD2. CDR1 MNHEY and CDR2 SVGAGI come from the germline V gene. CDR3 length: 14 amino acids. The V segment lost 3 bases and the J segment 0 bases; nucleotides outside the gene matches: 0. The CDR3 protein is CASSYSGSTDTQYF. In DNA, the CDR3 is TGTGCCAGCAGTTATAGCGGGAGCACAGATACGCAGTATTTT.

The chain combines TRBV15 with TRBJ1-6; unclear D gene. CDR3 length: 14 amino acids. Trimming removed 5 bases at V and 0 bases at J, with 5 bases between. Germline V gives CDR1 LNHNV, CDR2 YYDKDF (reference sequence). The DNA for the CDR3 is TGTGCCACCAGCGGGAGCTCCTATAATTCACCCCTCCACTTT. Translation gives CATSGSSYNSPLHF.

The J gene is TRBJ2-5, the V gene TRBV4-1; possible D gene TRBD2, 6 bases. CDR1 and CDR2 from the germline V gene are MGHRA and YSYEKL. The CDR3 is 15 amino acids. V dropped 4 bases and J dropped 1 base, with 13 bases sitting between them. CDR3 loop: CASSRVAVTQETQYF. In DNA, the CDR3 is TGCGCCAGCAGCCGAGTAGCGGTAACCCAAGAGACCCAGTACTTC.

The V and J genes are TRBV5-6 and TRBJ2-5; 7 bases fit TRBD2. After removal of 4 bases from V and 5 bases from J, the junction contained 11 bases not matched to a gene. The CDR3 is 15 amino acids. CDR1 SGHDT and CDR2 YYEEEE come from the germline V gene. The CDR3 region is CASSPYGGGPETQYF. In nucleotides, the CDR3 is TGTGCCAGCAGCCCATATGGGGGGGGACCGGAGACCCAGTACTTC. The whole variable domain, remainder taken from reference TRBV5-6 and TRBJ2-5, is DAGVTQSPTHLIKTRGQQVTLRCSPKSGHDTVSWYQQALGQGPQFIFQYYEEEERQRGNFPDRFSGHQFPNYSSELNVNALLLGDSALYLCASSPYGGGPETQYFGPGTRLLVL.

V gene TRBV27 combines with J gene TRBJ2-2; D call uncertain. Trimming removed 0 bases from V and 7 bases from J, with 6 bases in between. The CDR3 has 13 residues. CDR1 and CDR2 from the germline V gene are MNHEY and SMNVEV (reference sequence). For the CDR3, the DNA is TGTGCCAGCAGTTTATCCCGGCTCGGGGAGCTGTTTTTT. This sequence encodes CASSLSRLGELFF.

The chain employs TRBV9 and TRBJ2-2; 9 nucleotides match TRBD2. Germline V lookup: CDR1 SGDLS, CDR2 YYNGEE. J was trimmed by 7 bases and V by 0 bases; bases with no gene match: 10. This CDR3 spans 17 amino acids. CDR3 amino acids: CASSVGGVAGVGGELFF. In DNA, the CDR3 is TGTGCCAGCAGCGTAGGAGGGGTAGCGGGAGTCGGCGGGGAGCTGTTTTTT.

J is TRBJ2-7 and V is TRBV19; tentatively, D is TRBD2 (6 bases). CDR1 and CDR2 from the germline V gene are LNHDA and SQIVND (reference sequence). The CDR3 extends over 12 amino acids. Deletions cut 9 bases from V and 5 bases from J, with 14 bases between. CDR3 sequence: CASKGTFHEQYF. CDR3 sequence (DNA): TGTGCCAGCAAGGGGACTTTTCACGAGCAGTACTTC.

V usage is TRBV6-5 and J usage is TRBJ2-4, with a tentative D call TRBD2 (5 bases). Germline loops: CDR1 MNHEY, CDR2 SVGAGI. V was cut by 6 bases and J by 7 bases, with 19 bases left in between. The CDR3 loop spans 15 amino acids. The CDR3 protein is CASRADRESGNIQYF. DNA for the CDR3: TGTGCCAGCAGGGCCGATAGGGAGTCCGGGAACATTCAGTACTTC.

This chain links TRBV5-5 with TRBJ2-5, with a possible D match to TRBD1 (5 bases). Trimming shortened V by 3 bases and J by 4 bases, and 13 bases separated the two germline ends. The CDR3 totals 14 residues. Germline CDR1 reads SGHKS; CDR2 reads YYEKEE (reference sequence). CDR3 bases: TGTGCCAGCAGCTCAATCAGGGCGGTAGAGACCCAGTACTTC. This sequence encodes CASSSIRAVETQYF.

The chain links TRBV27 to TRBJ1-1; D perhaps matches TRBD1 (6 bases). This CDR3 region has 16 residues. CDR1 and CDR2 from the germline V gene are MNHEY and SMNVEV (reference sequence). With 2 bases removed from V and 7 bases from J, the gap between germline ends came to 20 bases. CDR3 sequence (DNA): TGTGCCAGCAGTTTACGGGGACCGGGGGGGGCTCTTGAAGCTTTCTTT. Amino acids: CASSLRGPGGALEAFF.

V and J are TRBV4-1 and TRBJ2-7; D may match TRBD1 or TRBD2 (5 bases each). V shed 0 bases and J shed 5 bases, with 14 bases lying between them. Germline V gene sequence: CDR1 MGHRA, CDR2 YSYEKL. The CDR3 spans 15 residues. The CDR3 nucleotides are TGCGCCAGCAGCCAAGAGCCAGTGACGGGGCACGAGCAGTACTTC. This gives the protein CASSQEPVTGHEQYF.

J is TRBJ1-1 and V is TRBV7-2; D perhaps matches TRBD1 (6 bases). This CDR3 is built from 13 residues. In germline, CDR1 is SGHTA, CDR2 FQGNSA. The germline V and J ends were trimmed by 5 bases and 1 base, with 8 bases remaining between them. The CDR3 DNA is TGTGCCAGCAGCACGACAGGGAACACTGAAGCTTTCTTT. Its protein product is CASSTTGNTEAFF.

The V gene is TRBV11-2, the J gene TRBJ1-1, with no clear D. Germline CDR1 and CDR2: SGHAT and FQNNGV. This CDR3 is 17 amino acids long. The V gene lost 1 base and the J gene lost 1 base, with 16 bases spanning the gap. The CDR3 spells CASSLGERSLGNTEAFF. For the CDR3, the DNA is TGTGCCAGCAGCTTAGGGGAACGGAGCCTCGGGAACACTGAAGCTTTCTTT.

This clone has only a few counts. The chain joins TRBV7-2 to TRBJ1-1, with D possibly TRBD1 on 5 matching bases. V was clipped by 2 bases and J by 5 bases, with 12 bases between them. The CDR3 spans 14 residues. Looked up from germline, CDR1 is SGHTA and CDR2 is FQGNSA. The DNA for the CDR3 is TGTGCCAGCAGCTTACAGGGTAGTGCAACTGAAGCTTTCTTT. Its protein product is CASSLQGSATEAFF.

V and J are TRBV3-1 (or the pseudogene TRBV3-2) and TRBJ1-1; TRBD1 might be the D (5 bases). Germline lookup yields CDR1 LGHDT and CDR2 YNNKEL (reference sequence). The CDR3 contains 12 residues. The germline V and J ends were trimmed by 4 bases and 9 bases, with 12 bases remaining between them. In DNA, the CDR3 is TGTGCCAGCAGCCGAGGGGAAAACAAAGCTTTCTTT. As protein: CASSRGENKAFF.

The genes are TRBV7-8 and TRBJ2-7; possible D gene TRBD1, 6 bases. The length of the CDR3 is 15 residues. Germline values: CDR1 SGHVS, CDR2 FQNEAQ. Trimming pared 6 bases from V and 4 bases from J, leaving 19 bases between. DNA for the CDR3: TGTGCCAGCAGTTCAACACCCGGGACAAAATACGAGCAGTACTTC. Its translation: CASSSTPGTKYEQYF.

The chain couples TRBV18 to TRBJ1-1; D perhaps matches TRBD1 (5 bases). The CDR3 is 15 residues long. Germline CDR1 KGHSH, CDR2 LQKENI. Trimming left V 1 base short and J 0 bases short, with 9 bases between. CDR3 nucleotides: TGTGCCAGCTCACCACAGGCAGGGATGAACACTGAAGCTTTCTTT. This gives the protein CASSPQAGMNTEAFF.

This CDR3 is CASSLEFQGRSYEQYF. In DNA, the CDR3 is TGTGCCAGCAGTTTGGAGTTCCAGGGACGCTCCTACGAGCAGTACTTC. The chain has TRBV28 and TRBJ2-7; D is possibly TRBD1 or TRBD2 (5 bases each). The CDR3 runs 16 residues. Trimming cost V 3 bases and J 0 bases, with 15 bases left between them. Germline V gene data show CDR1 as MDHEN and CDR2 as SYDVKM.

V is TRBV7-2 and J is TRBJ1-2, with D perhaps TRBD1 (6 bases). CDR3 length: 13 amino acids. Germline CDR1 and CDR2: SGHTA and FQGNSA. The V end lost 4 bases, the J end lost 2 bases, and 8 bases lay between the germline ends. The CDR3 region has the DNA TGTGCCAGCAGCTCCGGGACAAACTATGGCTACACCTTC. It translates to CASSSGTNYGYTF.

The CDR3 bases are TGTGCCAGCAGCTCCCGTAGCGTTACTCCCTACAATGAGCAGTTCTTC. It yields the protein CASSSRSVTPYNEQFF. V usage is TRBV7-2 and J usage is TRBJ2-1, with D tentatively TRBD2 (5 bases). Trimming pared 4 bases from V and 2 bases from J, leaving 15 bases between. Germline CDR1 reads SGHTA; CDR2 reads FQGNSA. There are 16 residues in the CDR3.

This clone was found a few times. The rearrangement links TRBV9 to TRBJ2-3; 12 nucleotides line up with TRBD2. The CDR3 has 15 residues. With V trimmed by 0 bases and J by 6 bases, 2 bases remained unmatched. Per the germline V gene, CDR1 is SGDLS and CDR2 is YYNGEE. CDR3 sequence: CASSVGTSGIDTQYF. The CDR3 region has the DNA TGTGCCAGCAGCGTAGGGACTAGCGGGATTGATACGCAGTATTTT.